The rows below give T cell receptor beta chains drawn from one sample of a study of CD8 T cells in ankylosing spondylitis. MiXCR, applied by TCRdb to the 5' RACE reads, yields one record per CDR3 protein. The repertoire holds approximately 35,000 distinct CDR3 sequences, with 14% as singletons. Sequenced input: blood. The receptors were gathered from a male donor with ankylosing spondylitis or in good health (not recorded which). The CDR3 runs from the conserved cysteine through the conserved F or W. The order of the fields is J gene, clone size, V gene, D gene, CDR3 length, CDR3 DNA, CDR3 protein. The D gene is left open where the match is weak. Not every row has a clone size; where given, it reads once, few, many or a size class.

j_call: TRBJ1-1
clone_size: .
v_call: TRBV29-1
d_call: .
cdr3_length: 14
cdr3_nt: TGCAGCGTTGCTTTAGGGGCCTTGAACACTGAAGCTTTCTTT
cdr3_aa: CSVALGALNTEAFF

j_call: TRBJ1-4
clone_size: few
v_call: TRBV4-1
d_call: .
cdr3_length: 16
cdr3_nt: TGCGCCAGCAGCCAAGAGGCCCCGGCTGGTAGGGAAAAACTGTTTTTT
cdr3_aa: CASSQEAPAGREKLFF

j_call: TRBJ2-2
clone_size: .
v_call: TRBV27
d_call: .
cdr3_length: 12
cdr3_nt: TGTGCCAGCAGCCGGACGGCCGGGGAGCTGTTTTTT
cdr3_aa: CASSRTAGELFF

j_call: TRBJ2-2
clone_size: few
v_call: TRBV28
d_call: TRBD1
cdr3_length: 15
cdr3_nt: TGTGCCAGCAGTTCGCACAGGGGGCGCACCGGGGAGCTGTTTTTT
cdr3_aa: CASSSHRGRTGELFF

j_call: TRBJ2-3
clone_size: .
v_call: TRBV5-1
d_call: TRBD1
cdr3_length: 15
cdr3_nt: TGCGCCAGCAGCGCGACAGGGAACTTGGCAGATACGCAGTATTTT
cdr3_aa: CASSATGNLADTQYF

j_call: TRBJ2-2
clone_size: once
v_call: TRBV5-1
d_call: TRBD2
cdr3_length: 17
cdr3_nt: TGCGCCAGCAGCTTGGAGGCGGGAGGGCCTAGGACCGGGGAGCTGTTTTTT
cdr3_aa: CASSLEAGGPRTGELFF

j_call: TRBJ2-2
clone_size: .
v_call: TRBV10-2
d_call: .
cdr3_length: 14
cdr3_nt: TGCGCCAGCAGTGAGACAAGGAACACCGGGGAGCTGTTTTTT
cdr3_aa: CASSETRNTGELFF

j_call: TRBJ2-4
clone_size: many
v_call: TRBV7-9
d_call: .
cdr3_length: 12
cdr3_nt: TGTGCCAGCAGCCCCCTAACAGACATTCAGTACTTC
cdr3_aa: CASSPLTDIQYF

j_call: TRBJ2-7
clone_size: .
v_call: TRBV29-1
d_call: .
cdr3_length: 12
cdr3_nt: TGCAGCGTTATAGGGAACTCCTACGAGCAGTACTTC
cdr3_aa: CSVIGNSYEQYF

j_call: TRBJ2-4
clone_size: .
v_call: TRBV12-3/TRBV12-4
d_call: .
cdr3_length: 15
cdr3_nt: TGTGCCAGCAGTTTTTCCCGCCCAGCCAAAAACATTCAGTACTTC
cdr3_aa: CASSFSRPAKNIQYF

j_call: TRBJ2-7
clone_size: few
v_call: TRBV14
d_call: .
cdr3_length: 14
cdr3_nt: TGTGCCAGCAGCCACCAAACGGTATCCTACGAGCAGTACTTC
cdr3_aa: CASSHQTVSYEQYF

j_call: TRBJ2-2
clone_size: .
v_call: TRBV27
d_call: .
cdr3_length: 14
cdr3_nt: TGTGCCAGCAGTTTATATGTGAACACCGGGGAGCTGTTTTTT
cdr3_aa: CASSLYVNTGELFF

j_call: TRBJ2-2
clone_size: .
v_call: TRBV4-1
d_call: .
cdr3_length: 15
cdr3_nt: TGCGCCAGCAGCCAATCCTCTGTTGGGAAGCGGGAGCTGTTTTTT
cdr3_aa: CASSQSSVGKRELFF

j_call: TRBJ1-5
clone_size: .
v_call: TRBV7-2
d_call: .
cdr3_length: 14
cdr3_nt: TGTGCCAGCAGCTTAGGGACAGTTAATCAGCCCCAGCATTTT
cdr3_aa: CASSLGTVNQPQHF